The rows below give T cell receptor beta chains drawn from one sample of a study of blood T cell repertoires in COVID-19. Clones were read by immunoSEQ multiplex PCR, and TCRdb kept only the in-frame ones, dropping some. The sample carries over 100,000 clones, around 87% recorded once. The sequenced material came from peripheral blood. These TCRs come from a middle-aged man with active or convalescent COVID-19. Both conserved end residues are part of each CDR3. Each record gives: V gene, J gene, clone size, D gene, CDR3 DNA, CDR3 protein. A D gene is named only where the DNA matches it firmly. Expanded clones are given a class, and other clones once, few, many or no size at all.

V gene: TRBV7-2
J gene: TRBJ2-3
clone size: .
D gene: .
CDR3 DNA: TGTGCCAGCAGCTTAAACCGGGATACGCAGTATTTT
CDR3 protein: CASSLNRDTQYF

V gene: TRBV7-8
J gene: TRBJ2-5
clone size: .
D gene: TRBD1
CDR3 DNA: TGTGCCAGCAGCCAAAGGGGGCAGGGCTACCAAGAGACCCAGTACTTC
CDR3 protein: CASSQRGQGYQETQYF

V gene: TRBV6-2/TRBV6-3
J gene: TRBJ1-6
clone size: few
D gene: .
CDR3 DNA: TGTGCCAGCAGTTACCTCGAGAATAATTCACCCCTCCACTTT
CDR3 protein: CASSYLENNSPLHF

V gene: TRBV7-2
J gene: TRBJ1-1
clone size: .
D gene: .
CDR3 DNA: TGTGCCAGCAGCTCTAGCATACAGAACACTGAAGCTTTCTTT
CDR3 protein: CASSSSIQNTEAFF

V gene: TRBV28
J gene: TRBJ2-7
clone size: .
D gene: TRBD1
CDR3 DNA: TGTGCCAGCAGTTTTCCAGGGGGTACCTACGAGCAGTACTTC
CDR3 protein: CASSFPGGTYEQYF

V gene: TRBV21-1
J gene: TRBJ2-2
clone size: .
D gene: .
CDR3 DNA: TGTGCCAGCAGCAAAGATCCGGTGGCGAACACCGGGGAGCTGTTTTTT
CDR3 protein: CASSKDPVANTGELFF

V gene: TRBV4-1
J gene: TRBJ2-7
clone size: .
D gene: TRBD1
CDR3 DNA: TGCGCCAGCAGCCAGGGTCTGCAAGGGACAGGGCCCTACGAGCAGTACTTC
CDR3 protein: CASSQGLQGTGPYEQYF

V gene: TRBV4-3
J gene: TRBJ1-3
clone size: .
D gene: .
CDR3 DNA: TGCGCCAGCAGCCAAGACGGGGGGAGCTCTGGAAACACCATATATTTT
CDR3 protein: CASSQDGGSSGNTIYF

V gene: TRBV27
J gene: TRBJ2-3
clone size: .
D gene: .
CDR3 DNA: TGTGCCAGCAGTCCTGGATTGACTAGCACAGATACGCAGTATTTT
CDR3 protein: CASSPGLTSTDTQYF

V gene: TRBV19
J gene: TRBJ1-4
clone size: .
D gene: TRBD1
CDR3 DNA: TGTGCCAGTAGTACTTCTCAGGGGGTAGATCGGAATGAAAAACTGTTTTTT
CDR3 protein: CASSTSQGVDRNEKLFF

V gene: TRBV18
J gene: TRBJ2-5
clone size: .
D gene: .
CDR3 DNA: TGTGCCAGCTCACCAAGGTCAGGGAATCAAGAGACCCAGTACTTC
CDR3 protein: CASSPRSGNQETQYF

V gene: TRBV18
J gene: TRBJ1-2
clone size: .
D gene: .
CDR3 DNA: TGTGCCAGCTCACCGCAGGGCAATAACTATGGCTACACCTTC
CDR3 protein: CASSPQGNNYGYTF

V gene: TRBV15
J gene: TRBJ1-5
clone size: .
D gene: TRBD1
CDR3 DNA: TGTGCCACCAGCAGAACCGGGACAGGGGGTTATCAGCCCCAGCATTTT
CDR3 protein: CATSRTGTGGYQPQHF

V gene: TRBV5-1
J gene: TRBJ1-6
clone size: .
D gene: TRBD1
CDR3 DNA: TGCGCCAGCAGCGAAAGGACAGGGAACAATTCACCCCTCCACTTT
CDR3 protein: CASSERTGNNSPLHF

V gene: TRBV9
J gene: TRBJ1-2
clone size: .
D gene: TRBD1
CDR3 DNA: TGTGCCAGCAGCCCCACAGGACAGGGCTATGGCTACACCTTC
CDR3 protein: CASSPTGQGYGYTF

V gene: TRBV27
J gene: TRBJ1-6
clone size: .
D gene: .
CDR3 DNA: TGTGCCAGCAGTTACAGTTCAATTAATTCACCCCTCCACTTT
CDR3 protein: CASSYSSINSPLHF

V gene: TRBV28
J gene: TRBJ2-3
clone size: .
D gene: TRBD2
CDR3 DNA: TGTGCCAGCAAAGGCGGGGGGGCGGTGGATACGCAGTATTTT
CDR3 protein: CASKGGGAVDTQYF

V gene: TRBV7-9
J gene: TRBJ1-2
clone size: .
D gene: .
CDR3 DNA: TGTGCCAGCAGCTTAGATTCAGGCCAATGGGGCTACACCTTC
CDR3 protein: CASSLDSGQWGYTF

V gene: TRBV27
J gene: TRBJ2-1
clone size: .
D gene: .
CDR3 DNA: TGTGCCAGCAGTCGCGAATGGACAGCGGCCCCCTACAATGAGCAGTTCTTC
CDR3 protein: CASSREWTAAPYNEQFF

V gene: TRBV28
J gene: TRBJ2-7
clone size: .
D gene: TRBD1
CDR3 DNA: TGTGCCAGCAGTCCCGGGACAGGGGGGTCCTACGAGCAGTACTTC
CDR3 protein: CASSPGTGGSYEQYF

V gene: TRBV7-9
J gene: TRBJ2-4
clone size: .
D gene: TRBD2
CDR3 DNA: TGTGCCAGCAGCTTAGCCCCTCCTGGACTAGTAGCCAAAAACATTCAGTACTTC
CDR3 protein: CASSLAPPGLVAKNIQYF

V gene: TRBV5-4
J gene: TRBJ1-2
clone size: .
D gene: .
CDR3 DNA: TGTGCCAGCAGCTCAGGGACTTCTACGGGCGGCTACACCTTC
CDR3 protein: CASSSGTSTGGYTF

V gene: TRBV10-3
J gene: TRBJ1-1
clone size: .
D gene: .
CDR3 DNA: TGTGCCAGCAAAGAAAACAGGGTCGGCACTGAAGCTTTCTTT
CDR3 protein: CASKENRVGTEAFF

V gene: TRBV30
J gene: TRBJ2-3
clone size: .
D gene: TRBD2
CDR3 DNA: TGTGCCTGGAGCGACGGGACTAGCGCTAATTCAGATACGCAGTATTTT
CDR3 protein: CAWSDGTSANSDTQYF

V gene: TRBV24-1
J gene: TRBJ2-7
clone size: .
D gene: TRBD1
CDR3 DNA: TGTGCCACCAGTGATACAGGGGCGGGCTCCTACGAGCAGTACTTC
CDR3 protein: CATSDTGAGSYEQYF

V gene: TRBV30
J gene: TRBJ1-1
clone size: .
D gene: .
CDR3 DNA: TGTGCCTGGAGTGCCCTAGACAGGGAAGCTTTCTTT
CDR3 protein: CAWSALDREAFF

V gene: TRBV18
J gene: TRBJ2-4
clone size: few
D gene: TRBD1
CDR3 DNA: TGTGCCAGCTCACCTTATACAGGGGGTGAAAACATTCAGTACTTC
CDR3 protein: CASSPYTGGENIQYF

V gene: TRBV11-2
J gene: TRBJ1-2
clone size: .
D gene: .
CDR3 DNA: TGTGCCAGCAGCCCCCCAGGCTCGATCAACTATGGCTACACCTTC
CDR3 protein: CASSPPGSINYGYTF

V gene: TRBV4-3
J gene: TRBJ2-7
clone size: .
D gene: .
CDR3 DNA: TGCGCCAGCAGCCAAGACGGGCAGGGGAGTAACGGGTACGAGCAGTACTTC
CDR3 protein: CASSQDGQGSNGYEQYF

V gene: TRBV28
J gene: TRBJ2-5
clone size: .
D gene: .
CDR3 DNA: TGTGCCAGCAGCAAGGGGGACACCCAAGAGACCCAGTACTTC
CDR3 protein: CASSKGDTQETQYF

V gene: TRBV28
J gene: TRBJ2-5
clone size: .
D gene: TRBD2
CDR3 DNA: TGTGCCAGCAGCCGAGGACTAGCGGGGGGGCCTGGGGCCCAGTACTTC
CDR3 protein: CASSRGLAGGPGAQYF

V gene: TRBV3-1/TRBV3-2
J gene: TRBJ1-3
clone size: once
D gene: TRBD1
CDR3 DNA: TGTGCCAGCACCCAGGGGGGTTGGGCTGGAAACACCATATATTTT
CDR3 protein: CASTQGGWAGNTIYF

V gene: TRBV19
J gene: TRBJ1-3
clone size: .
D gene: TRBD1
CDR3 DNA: TGTGCCAGTAGCATCACAGGGGGTGGAAACACCATATATTTT
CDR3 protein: CASSITGGGNTIYF

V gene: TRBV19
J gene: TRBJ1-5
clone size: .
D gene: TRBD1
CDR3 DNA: TGTGCCAGTAGTACCGGACAGGGGGGTCAGCCCCAGCATTTT
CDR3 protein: CASSTGQGGQPQHF

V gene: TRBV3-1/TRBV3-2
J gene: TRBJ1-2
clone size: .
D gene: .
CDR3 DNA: TGTGCCAGCTTTGGGAGTTTAGGCTATGGCTACACCTTC
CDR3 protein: CASFGSLGYGYTF

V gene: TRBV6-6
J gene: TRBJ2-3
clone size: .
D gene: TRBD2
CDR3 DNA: TGTGCCAGCAGTCGAAGAACTCCCGGACTAGCTACTAGCACAGATACGCAGTATTTT
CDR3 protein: CASSRRTPGLATSTDTQYF

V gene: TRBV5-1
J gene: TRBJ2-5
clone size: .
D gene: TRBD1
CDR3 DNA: TGCGCCAGCAGCCCCCGGACAGGGGGAATTAAGACCCAGTACTTC
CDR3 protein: CASSPRTGGIKTQYF

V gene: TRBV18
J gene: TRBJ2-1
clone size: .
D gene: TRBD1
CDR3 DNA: TGTGCCAGCTCATCCCGACAGGGGGTGGGCAATGAGCAGTTCTTC
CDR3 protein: CASSSRQGVGNEQFF

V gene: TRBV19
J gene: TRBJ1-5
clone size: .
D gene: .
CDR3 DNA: TGTGCCAGTAGCGGGGAGGGATTTAGCAATCAGCCCCAGCATTTT
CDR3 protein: CASSGEGFSNQPQHF

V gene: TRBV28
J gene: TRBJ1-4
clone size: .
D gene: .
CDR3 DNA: TGTGCCAGCAGTTCTCCGGGCCTAGGGGTCGGAGATGAAAAACTGTTTTTT
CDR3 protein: CASSSPGLGVGDEKLFF

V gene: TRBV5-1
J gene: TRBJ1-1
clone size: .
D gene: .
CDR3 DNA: TGCGCCAGCAGCCCGGAAGGGAGTTTGACTGAAGCTTTCTTT
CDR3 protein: CASSPEGSLTEAFF

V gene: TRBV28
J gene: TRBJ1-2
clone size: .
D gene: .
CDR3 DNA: TGTGCCAGCAACCCATCAGGAGACTATAGATACACCTTC
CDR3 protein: CASNPSGDYRYTF

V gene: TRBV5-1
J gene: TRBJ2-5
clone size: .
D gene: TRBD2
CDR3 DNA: TGCGCCAGCAGCAAAGAGACTAGCGGGGTCCTCGGGACCCAGTACTTC
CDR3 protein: CASSKETSGVLGTQYF

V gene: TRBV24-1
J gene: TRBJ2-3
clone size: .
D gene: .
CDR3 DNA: TGTGCCACCAGTGACTCCGGGACAACTAGCACAGATACGCAGTATTTT
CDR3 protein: CATSDSGTTSTDTQYF

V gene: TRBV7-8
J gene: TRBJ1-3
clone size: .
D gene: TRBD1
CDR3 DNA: TGTGCCAGCGGGACAGCCACGACAGGAAACACCATATATTTT
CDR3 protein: CASGTATTGNTIYF